Following are 20 T cell receptor beta chains from one sample sequenced in a study of T cell changes during pregnancy in multiple sclerosis. Sequencing used immunoSEQ multiplex PCR; TCRdb keeps in-frame clones, though not all of them. The sample includes about 79,000 clones, 93% of them seen just once. The sample was peripheral blood, taken in the second trimester of pregnancy. These TCRs come from a female donor in good health, enrolled as a control in a pregnancy study.

The chain employs TRBV28 and TRBJ1-6; 7 positions agree with TRBD1. V lost 6 bases and J lost 4; bases outside the gene matches: 3. The germline V gene encodes CDR1 MDHEN and CDR2 SYDVKM. The CDR3 sequence is 14 residues long. The CDR3 loop reads CASRGTDYNSPLHF. CDR3 nucleotide sequence: TGTGCCAGCAGGGGGACAGATTATAATTCACCCCTCCACTTT.

The chain employs TRBV7-2 and TRBJ2-2; TRBD1 matches 10 bases. CDR3 length equals 16 residues. Trimming at V came to 5 bases and at J to 4 bases, leaving 7 bases not matched to a gene. Germline CDR1 is SGHTA and CDR2 is FQGNSA. The CDR3 nucleotides are TGTGCCAGCAGCCCCGGGACAGGGGTTAGCACCGGGGAGCTGTTTTTT. It is translated as CASSPGTGVSTGELFF.

The V and J genes are TRBV7-7 and TRBJ2-5; 8 bases are a match to TRBD1. CDR3 length: 15 amino acids. Per germline, CDR1 SSHAT and CDR2 FNYEAQ (reference sequence). Germline trimming cut 1 base from V and 5 bases from J; bases unmatched to any gene: 6. CDR3 in amino acids: CASSLVPGGSETQYF. DNA for the CDR3: TGTGCCAGCAGCTTAGTTCCAGGGGGCAGTGAGACCCAGTACTTC.

The CDR3 nucleotides are TGTGCCAGCAGGATGGACAGTCCCGGCGAGCAGTTCTTC. Encoded protein: CASRMDSPGEQFF. The chain couples TRBV7-2 to TRBJ2-1; possible D gene TRBD1, 6 bases. V lost 6 bases to trimming and J lost 10 bases, with 16 bases between them. The length of the CDR3 is 13 residues. Germline V gene lookup returns CDR1 SGHTA and CDR2 FQGNSA.

This clone was counted a few times. The chain joins TRBV19 to TRBJ2-7, with 10 positions matching TRBD1. Trimming took 0 bases from V and 6 from J; bases not matched to a gene: 11. CDR3 length: 17 residues. The V gene's germline CDR1 is LNHDA and CDR2 SQIVND (reference sequence). CDR3 DNA sequence: TGTGCCAGTAGTATAGATATGGGACAGGGGAGGCGAGGCGAGCAGTACTTC. Amino acids: CASSIDMGQGRRGEQYF.

This clone was counted a single time. The V gene is TRBV11-3, the J gene TRBJ2-1; 8 positions agree with TRBD2. From germline, CDR1 is SGHNT and CDR2 YENEEA. With V trimmed by 1 base and J by 2 bases, 4 bases remained unmatched. This CDR3 is 16 amino acids long. The CDR3 nucleotides are TGTGCCAGCAGCTTAGCTGCGGGGGGTCCCTACAATGAGCAGTTCTTC. Encoded protein: CASSLAAGGPYNEQFF.

CDR3 in amino acids: CASSEAAGLNPNYGYTF. In DNA, the CDR3 is TGTGCCAGCAGTGAAGCGGCAGGGTTAAATCCTAACTATGGCTACACCTTC. V gene TRBV6-1 combines with J gene TRBJ1-2, with D possibly matching TRBD1 (5 bases). Germline values: CDR1 MNHNS, CDR2 SASEGT. CDR3 size: 17 residues. The V and J ends lost 0 bases and 0 bases respectively, with 14 bases between them.

This clone was counted a single time. CDR3 sequence reads: CASSPSAGPAYGYTF. The CDR3, as DNA: TGTGCCAGCTCACCGTCGGCAGGGCCCGCCTATGGCTACACCTTC. The J gene is TRBJ1-2, the V gene TRBV18; possible D gene TRBD1, 5 bases. The length of the CDR3 is 15 residues. Germline CDR1 reads KGHSH; CDR2 reads LQKENI. Deletions cut 3 bases from V and 4 bases from J, with 15 bases between. The entire variable domain, with the rest obtained from reference TRBV18 and TRBJ1-2, is as follows: NAGVMQNPRHLVRRRGQEARLRCSPMKGHSHVYWYRQLPEEGLKFMVYLQKENIIDESGMPKERFSAEFPKEGPSILRIQQVVRGDSAAYFCASSPSAGPAYGYTFGSGTRLTVV.

The J gene is TRBJ1-5, the V gene TRBV7-9, with TRBD1 matching 8 bases. Looked up from germline, CDR1 is SEHNR and CDR2 is FQNEAQ (reference sequence). V gave up 1 base and J gave up 4 bases; unmatched junction bases: 6. CDR3 size: 16 residues. In nucleotides, the CDR3 is TGTGCCAGCAGCTTAGGGACAGGGAATCGTAATCAGCCCCAGCATTTT. This codes for CASSLGTGNRNQPQHF. Full variable domain (outside the CDR3, taken from reference TRBV7-9 and TRBJ1-5): DTGVSQNPRHKITKRGQNVTFRCDPISEHNRLYWYRQTLGQGPEFLTYFQNEAQLEKSRLLSDRFSAERPKGSFSTLEIQRTEQGDSAMYLCASSLGTGNRNQPQHFGDGTRLSIL.

The chain couples TRBV7-2 to TRBJ1-2; perhaps TRBD1 as D (6 bases). CDR1 and CDR2 (germline): SGHTA, FQGNSA. Trimming stripped 5 bases from V and 3 bases from J, with 19 bases between. CDR3 length: 16 residues. CDR3 nucleotides: TGTGCCAGCAGCCCTAAGTCAGGACAGCAATACTATGGCTACACCTTC. Translating gives CASSPKSGQQYYGYTF.

The chain recombines TRBV29-1 with TRBJ2-3; a possible D gene is TRBD1 (8 bases). V was shortened by 8 bases and J by 5 bases, with 20 bases between the two germline ends. This CDR3 region has 14 residues. Germline V lookup: CDR1 SQVTM, CDR2 ANQGSEA. The CDR3 loop reads CSTQGAGAGDTQYF. In DNA, the CDR3 is TGCAGCACCCAGGGGGCGGGGGCGGGAGATACGCAGTATTTT.

The V call is TRBV7-6, the J call TRBJ1-2; 10 nucleotides agree with TRBD1. The CDR3 spans 17 residues. V shed 5 bases, J shed 4 bases, and the junction held 13 bases outside the gene matches. Germline V gene sequence: CDR1 SGHVS, CDR2 FNYEAQ. As DNA, the CDR3 is TGTGCCAGCAGCCTCCGGACAGGGGGGTCGCCTACCTATGGCTACACCTTC. Translated, it gives CASSLRTGGSPTYGYTF.

The chain couples TRBV14 to TRBJ2-1; 10 positions match TRBD1. This CDR3 spans 16 amino acids. The germline CDR1 and CDR2 sequences are SGHDN and FVKESK. V was clipped by 3 bases and J by 3 bases; unmatched bases: 5. CDR3: CASSQETGGFYNEQFF. The CDR3 coding sequence is TGTGCCAGCAGCCAGGAGACAGGGGGCTTCTACAATGAGCAGTTCTTC.

The V gene is TRBV11-2, the J gene TRBJ2-7; 7 bases are a match to TRBD1. The germline V gene encodes CDR1 SGHAT and CDR2 FQNNGV. This CDR3 region has 14 residues. Trimming at V came to 2 bases and at J to 5 bases, leaving 6 bases not matched to a gene. Here the CDR3 reads CASSLIQGSNEQYF. CDR3 nucleotides: TGTGCCAGCAGCTTAATACAGGGGAGCAACGAGCAGTACTTC.

The gene calls are TRBV7-2 and TRBJ2-2; 7 nucleotides line up with TRBD2. V dropped 5 bases and J dropped 5; count of bases not matched to a gene: 11. CDR3 length: 16 amino acids. Germline lookup yields CDR1 SGHTA and CDR2 FQGNSA. This CDR3 is CASSPSDWGGTGELFF. The DNA for the CDR3 is TGTGCCAGCAGCCCATCTGACTGGGGAGGGACCGGGGAGCTGTTTTTT.

The rearrangement uses TRBV5-1 and TRBJ1-2, with TRBD1 identical over 7 bases. After removal of 0 bases from V and 6 bases from J, the junction contained 8 bases not matched to a gene. The CDR3 sequence is 15 residues long. The germline V gene has CDR1 SGHRS and CDR2 YFSETQ. The CDR3 region has the DNA TGCGCCAGCAGCTTGGCCGCAGGGGGAGTGGATGGCTACACCTTC. This encodes CASSLAAGGVDGYTF.

V usage is TRBV1 and J usage is TRBJ1-6; the DNA was not used to check the table's D call, TRBD1. TRBV1 is tagged as a pseudogene. The CDR3 consists of 16 residues. The DNA for the CDR3 is TGCACCAGCAGCCAAGGGGTAACACGACAGGGAGCACCCCTCCACTTT. This translates into CTSSQGVTRQGAPLHF.

The gene calls are TRBV6-6 and TRBJ2-1, with D uncertain. Trimming stripped 8 bases from V and 1 base from J, with 9 bases between. Per the germline V gene, CDR1 is MNHNY and CDR2 is SVGAGI (reference sequence). The CDR3 is 13 amino acids. This CDR3 reads CASHSQSYNEQFF. In DNA, the CDR3 is TGTGCCAGCCACAGTCAATCCTACAATGAGCAGTTCTTC.

The rearrangement uses TRBV2 and TRBJ1-1, with a tentative D call TRBD1 (6 bases). Germline loops: CDR1 SNHLY, CDR2 FYNNEI. V dropped 3 bases and J dropped 1 base, with 12 bases sitting between them. The CDR3 has 15 amino acids. In nucleotides, the CDR3 is TGTGCCAGCAGTGATCCCCACAGGGAGAACACTGAAGCTTTCTTT. Protein product: CASSDPHRENTEAFF.

The gene calls are TRBV30 and TRBJ1-2, with 7 nucleotides matching TRBD1. Germline loops: CDR1 GTSNPN, CDR2 SVGIG (reference sequence). The CDR3 consists of 14 residues. J lost 7 bases, V lost 0 bases, and 8 bases had no gene match. The CDR3 nucleotides read TGTGCCTGGAGTGTCGGTGGGGCAGGGGGTGGCTACACCTTC. Protein sequence: CAWSVGGAGGGYTF.